This T cell receptor beta chain was found in a study of regulatory T cells in long-lasting Graves disease. This clonotype occurred many times. Indicated time point: newly diagnosed GD, antithyroid drugs for less than 3 months. TCR sequences were obtained from RNA taken from PBMCs. Germline-derived CDR1 and CDR2 are SEHNR and FQNEAQ (reference sequence). The CDR3 runs 12 residues. Trimming at V came to 1 base and at J to 11 bases, leaving 3 bases not matched to a gene. Building the TCR beta libraries relied on iRepertoire HTBI primers, and CDR3 regions underwent Arm-PCR. TCRdb itself ran the multiplex PCR reads through MiXCR, one entry per CDR3 protein. The profile shows approximately 400,000 distinct CDR3 sequences, roughly 16% of them singletons.

The J gene is TRBJ2-7, the V gene TRBV7-9, with 9 positions matching TRBD1. The receptor's source is a female donor with Graves disease. The input for sequencing was peripheral blood mononuclear cells (PBMCs), taken at new diagnosis, from a patient treated with antithyroid drugs. The CDR3 spells CASSLEDRGKYF. CDR3 nucleotides: TGTGCCAGCAGCTTAGAGGACAGGGGAAAGTACTTC.